This T cell receptor (beta chain) was identified in a study of blood T cell repertoires in COVID-19. About the study: Samples of COVID-19 (acute and convalescent) were obtained from the United States, Italy and Spain. Sample material is recorded as cDNA or gDNA derived from T cells, B-cell-depleted T cells, or PBMCs.

This clone was found a few times. The CDR3 loop spans 14 amino acids. Per germline, CDR1 KGHSH and CDR2 LQKENI. V was shortened by 4 bases and J by 7 bases, with 11 bases between the two germline ends. Method: immunoSEQ multiplex PCR; TCRdb's copy keeps in-frame clones and lacks some. The profile shows around 200,000 clones, about 80% of them singletons. The V and J genes are TRBV18 and TRBJ1-6; D might be TRBD1 (6 bases). Sequenced input: peripheral blood. The TCR comes from a man aged 45-65 years with active or convalescent COVID-19. The CDR3 sequence: CASSRGGRNSPLHF. DNA of the CDR3: TGTGCCAGCTCACGGGGGGGGCGAAATTCACCCCTCCACTTT.